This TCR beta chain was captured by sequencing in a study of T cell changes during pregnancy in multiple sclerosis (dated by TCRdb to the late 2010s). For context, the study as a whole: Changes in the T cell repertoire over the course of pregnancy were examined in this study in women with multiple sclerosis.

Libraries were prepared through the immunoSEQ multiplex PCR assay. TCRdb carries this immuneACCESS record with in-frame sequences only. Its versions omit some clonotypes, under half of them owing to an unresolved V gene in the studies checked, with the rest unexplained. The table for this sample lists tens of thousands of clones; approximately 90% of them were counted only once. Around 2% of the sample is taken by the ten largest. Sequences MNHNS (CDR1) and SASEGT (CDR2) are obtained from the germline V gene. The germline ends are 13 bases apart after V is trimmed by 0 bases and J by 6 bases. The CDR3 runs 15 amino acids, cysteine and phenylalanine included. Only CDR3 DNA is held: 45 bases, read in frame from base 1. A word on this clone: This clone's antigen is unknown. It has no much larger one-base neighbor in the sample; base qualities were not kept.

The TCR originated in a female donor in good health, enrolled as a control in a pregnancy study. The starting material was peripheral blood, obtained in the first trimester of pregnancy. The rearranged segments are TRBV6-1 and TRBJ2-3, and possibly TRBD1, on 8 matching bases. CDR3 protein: CASSEATGGEDTQYF. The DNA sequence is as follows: TGTGCCAGCAGTGAAGCAACAGGGGGGGAGGATACGCAGTATTTT.